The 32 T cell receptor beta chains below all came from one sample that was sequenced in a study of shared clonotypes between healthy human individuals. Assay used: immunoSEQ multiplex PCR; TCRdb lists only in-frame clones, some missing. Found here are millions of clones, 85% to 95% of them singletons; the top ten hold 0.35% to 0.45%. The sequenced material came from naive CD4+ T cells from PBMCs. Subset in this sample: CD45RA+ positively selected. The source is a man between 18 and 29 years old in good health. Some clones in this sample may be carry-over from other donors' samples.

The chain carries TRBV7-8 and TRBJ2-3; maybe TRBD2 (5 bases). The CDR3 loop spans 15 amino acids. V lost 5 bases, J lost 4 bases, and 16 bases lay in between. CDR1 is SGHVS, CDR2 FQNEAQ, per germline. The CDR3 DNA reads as TGTGCCAGCAGCCGAATTTTGAGGGTCGCAGATACGCAGTATTTT. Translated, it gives CASSRILRVADTQYF.

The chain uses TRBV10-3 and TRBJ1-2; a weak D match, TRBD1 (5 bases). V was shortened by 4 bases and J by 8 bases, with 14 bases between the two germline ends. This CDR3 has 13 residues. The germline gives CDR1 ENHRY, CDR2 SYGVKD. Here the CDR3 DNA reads TGTGCCATCAGTGGATCGGCAGGGTCCGGCTACACCTTC. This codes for CAISGSAGSGYTF.

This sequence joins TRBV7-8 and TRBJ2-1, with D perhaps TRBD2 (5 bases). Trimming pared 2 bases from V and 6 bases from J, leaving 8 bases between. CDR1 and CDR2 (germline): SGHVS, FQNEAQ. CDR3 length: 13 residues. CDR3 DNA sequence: TGTGCCAGCAGCTTAACTAGACGCAATGAGCAGTTCTTC. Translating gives CASSLTRRNEQFF.

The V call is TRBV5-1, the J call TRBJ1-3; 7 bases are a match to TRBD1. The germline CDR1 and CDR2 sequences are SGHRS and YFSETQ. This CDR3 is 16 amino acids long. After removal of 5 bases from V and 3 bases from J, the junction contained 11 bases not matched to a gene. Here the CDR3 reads CASRPATGDGGNTIYF. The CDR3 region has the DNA TGCGCCAGCAGACCAGCCACAGGGGATGGTGGAAACACCATATATTTT.

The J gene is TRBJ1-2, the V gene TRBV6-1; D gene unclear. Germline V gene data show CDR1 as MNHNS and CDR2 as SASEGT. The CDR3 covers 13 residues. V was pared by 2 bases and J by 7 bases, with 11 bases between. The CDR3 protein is CASSEFAGSGYTF. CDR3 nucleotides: TGTGCCAGCAGTGAATTTGCCGGATCTGGCTACACCTTC.

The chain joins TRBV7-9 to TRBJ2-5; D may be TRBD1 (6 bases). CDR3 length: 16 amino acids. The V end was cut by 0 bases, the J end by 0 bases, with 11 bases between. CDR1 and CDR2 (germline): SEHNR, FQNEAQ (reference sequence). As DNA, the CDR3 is TGTGCCAGCAGCTTAGCCCCCCAGGGGTACCAAGAGACCCAGTACTTC. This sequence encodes CASSLAPQGYQETQYF.

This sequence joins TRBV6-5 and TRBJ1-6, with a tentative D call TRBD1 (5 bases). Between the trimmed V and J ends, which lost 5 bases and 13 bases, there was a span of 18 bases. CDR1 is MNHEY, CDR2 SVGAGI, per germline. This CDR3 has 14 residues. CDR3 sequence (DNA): TGTGCCAGCAGTGGGGGTCTCGGGATCTCCCCCCTCCACTTT. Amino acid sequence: CASSGGLGISPLHF.

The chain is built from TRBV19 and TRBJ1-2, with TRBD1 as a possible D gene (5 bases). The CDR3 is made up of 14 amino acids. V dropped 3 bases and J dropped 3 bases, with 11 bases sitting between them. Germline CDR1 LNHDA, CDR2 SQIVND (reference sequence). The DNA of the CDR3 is TGTGCCAGTAGTATTGCACAGGCCGACTATGGCTACACCTTC. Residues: CASSIAQADYGYTF.

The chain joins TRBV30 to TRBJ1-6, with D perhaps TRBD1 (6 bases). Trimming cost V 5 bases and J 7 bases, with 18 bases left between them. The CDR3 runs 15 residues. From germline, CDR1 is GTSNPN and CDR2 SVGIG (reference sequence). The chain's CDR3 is CAWSRWGAGNSPLHF. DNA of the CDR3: TGTGCCTGGTCCCGATGGGGGGCTGGGAATTCACCCCTCCACTTT.

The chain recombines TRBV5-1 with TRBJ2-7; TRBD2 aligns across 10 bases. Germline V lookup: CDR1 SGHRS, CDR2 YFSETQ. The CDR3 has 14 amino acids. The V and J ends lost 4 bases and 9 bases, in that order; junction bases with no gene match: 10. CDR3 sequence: CASSTRAGGSPQYF. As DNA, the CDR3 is TGCGCCAGCAGCACCCGAGCGGGAGGGTCTCCGCAGTACTTC.

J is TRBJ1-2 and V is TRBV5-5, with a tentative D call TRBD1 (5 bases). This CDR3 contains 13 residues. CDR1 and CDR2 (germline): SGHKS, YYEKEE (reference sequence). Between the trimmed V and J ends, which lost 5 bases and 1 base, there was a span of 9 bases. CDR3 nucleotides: TGTGCCAGCAGGACGACAGTTAACTATGGCTACACCTTC. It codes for CASRTTVNYGYTF. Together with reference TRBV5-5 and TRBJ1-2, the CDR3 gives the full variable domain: DAGVTQSPTHLIKTRGQQVTLRCSPISGHKSVSWYQQVLGQGPQFIFQYYEKEERGRGNFPDRFSARQFPNYSSELNVNALLLGDSALYLCASRTTVNYGYTFGSGTRLTVV.

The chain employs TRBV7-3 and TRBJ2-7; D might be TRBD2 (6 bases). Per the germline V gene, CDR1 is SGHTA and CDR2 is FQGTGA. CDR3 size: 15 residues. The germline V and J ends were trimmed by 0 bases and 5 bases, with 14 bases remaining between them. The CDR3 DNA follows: TGTGCCAGCAGCTTAACGGCGGGGCGTTTTAACGAGCAGTACTTC. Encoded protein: CASSLTAGRFNEQYF.

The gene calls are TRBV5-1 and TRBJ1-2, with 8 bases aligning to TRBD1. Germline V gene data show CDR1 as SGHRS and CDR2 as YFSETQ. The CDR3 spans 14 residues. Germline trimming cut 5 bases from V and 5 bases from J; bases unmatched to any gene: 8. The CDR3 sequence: CASRTGGPAYGYTF. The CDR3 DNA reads TGCGCCAGCAGAACAGGGGGTCCCGCGTATGGCTACACCTTC. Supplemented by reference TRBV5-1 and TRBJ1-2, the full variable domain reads KAGVTQTPRYLIKTRGQQVTLSCSPISGHRSVSWYQQTPGQGLQFLFEYFSETQRNKGNFPGRFSGRQFSNSRSEMNVSTLELGDSALYLCASRTGGPAYGYTFGSGTRLTVV.

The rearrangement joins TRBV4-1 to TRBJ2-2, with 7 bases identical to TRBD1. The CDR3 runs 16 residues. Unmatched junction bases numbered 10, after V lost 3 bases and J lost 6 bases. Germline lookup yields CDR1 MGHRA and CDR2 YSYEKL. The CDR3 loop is CASSHYRGIRPGELFF. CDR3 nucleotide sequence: TGCGCCAGCAGCCATTACAGGGGAATCCGTCCCGGGGAGCTGTTTTTT.

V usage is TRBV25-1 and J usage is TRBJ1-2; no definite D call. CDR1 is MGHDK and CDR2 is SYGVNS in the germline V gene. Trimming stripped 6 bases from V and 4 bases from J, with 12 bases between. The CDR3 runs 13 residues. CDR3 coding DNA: TGTGCCAGCAGCGATCGACATGCCTATGGCTACACCTTC. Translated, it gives CASSDRHAYGYTF.

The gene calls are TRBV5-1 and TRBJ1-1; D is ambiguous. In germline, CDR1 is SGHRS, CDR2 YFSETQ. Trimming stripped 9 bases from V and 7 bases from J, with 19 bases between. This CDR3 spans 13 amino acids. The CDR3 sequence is CATRNEGSSEAFF. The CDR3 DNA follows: TGCGCCACCCGGAATGAGGGAAGCAGTGAAGCTTTCTTT.

The CDR3 loop is CASRSQIYNEQFF. In DNA form, the CDR3 reads TGTGCCAGCAGATCACAGATCTACAATGAGCAGTTCTTC. V usage is TRBV28 and J usage is TRBJ2-1; D unclear. V was clipped by 6 bases and J by 3 bases, with 9 bases between them. The CDR3 has 13 amino acids. Germline CDR1 reads MDHEN; CDR2 reads SYDVKM.

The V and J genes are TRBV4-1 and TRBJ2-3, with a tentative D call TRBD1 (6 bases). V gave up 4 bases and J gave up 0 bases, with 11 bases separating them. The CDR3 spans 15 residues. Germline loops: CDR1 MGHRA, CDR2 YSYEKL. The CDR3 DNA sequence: TGCGCCAGCAGCCTTACAGGACAGAGCACAGATACGCAGTATTTT. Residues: CASSLTGQSTDTQYF.

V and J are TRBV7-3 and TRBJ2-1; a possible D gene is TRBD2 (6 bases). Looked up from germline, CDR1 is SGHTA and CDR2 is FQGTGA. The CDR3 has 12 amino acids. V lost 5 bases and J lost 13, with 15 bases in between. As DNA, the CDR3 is TGTGCCAGCAGCCCAAAAGCGGGTAGTCAGTTCTTC. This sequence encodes CASSPKAGSQFF.

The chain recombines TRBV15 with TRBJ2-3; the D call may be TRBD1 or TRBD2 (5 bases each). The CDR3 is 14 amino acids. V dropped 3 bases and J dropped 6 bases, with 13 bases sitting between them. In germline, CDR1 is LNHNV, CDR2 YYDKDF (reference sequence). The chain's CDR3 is CATSRDNGVDTQYF. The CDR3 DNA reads TGTGCCACCAGCAGGGACAACGGGGTCGATACGCAGTATTTT.

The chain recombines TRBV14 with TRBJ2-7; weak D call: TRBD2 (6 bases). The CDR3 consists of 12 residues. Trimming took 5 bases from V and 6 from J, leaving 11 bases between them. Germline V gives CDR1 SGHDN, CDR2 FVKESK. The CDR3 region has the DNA TGTGCCAGCAGCATTTGGAGGGGCGAGCAGTACTTC. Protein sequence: CASSIWRGEQYF.

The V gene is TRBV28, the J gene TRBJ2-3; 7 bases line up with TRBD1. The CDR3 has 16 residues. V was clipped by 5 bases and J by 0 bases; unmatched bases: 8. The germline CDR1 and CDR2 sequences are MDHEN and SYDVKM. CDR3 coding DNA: TGTGCCAGCAGTCCCCGTCTGGGACAGAGCACAGATACGCAGTATTTT. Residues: CASSPRLGQSTDTQYF.

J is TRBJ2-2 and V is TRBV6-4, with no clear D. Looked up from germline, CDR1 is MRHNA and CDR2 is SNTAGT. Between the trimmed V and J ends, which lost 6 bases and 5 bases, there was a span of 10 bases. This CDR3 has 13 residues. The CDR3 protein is CASRSGRTGELFF. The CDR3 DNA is TGTGCCAGCAGATCGGGTCGGACCGGGGAGCTGTTTTTT.

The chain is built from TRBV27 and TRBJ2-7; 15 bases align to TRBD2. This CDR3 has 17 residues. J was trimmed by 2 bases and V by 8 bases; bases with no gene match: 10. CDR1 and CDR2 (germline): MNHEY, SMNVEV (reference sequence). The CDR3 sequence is CASRPGTSGRPPYEQYF. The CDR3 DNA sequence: TGTGCCAGCCGCCCGGGGACTAGCGGGAGGCCCCCCTACGAGCAGTACTTC.

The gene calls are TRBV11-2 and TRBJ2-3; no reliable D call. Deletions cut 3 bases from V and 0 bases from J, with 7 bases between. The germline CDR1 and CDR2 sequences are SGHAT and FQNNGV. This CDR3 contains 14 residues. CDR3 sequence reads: CASSFTLSTDTQYF. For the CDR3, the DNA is TGTGCCAGCAGCTTCACCCTTAGCACAGATACGCAGTATTTT.

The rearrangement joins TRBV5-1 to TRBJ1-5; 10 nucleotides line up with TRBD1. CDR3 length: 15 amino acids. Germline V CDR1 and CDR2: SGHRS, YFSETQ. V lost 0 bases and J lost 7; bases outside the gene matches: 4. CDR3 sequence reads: CASSLGDRGAQPQHF. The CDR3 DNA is TGCGCCAGCAGCTTGGGGGACAGGGGAGCCCAGCCCCAGCATTTT. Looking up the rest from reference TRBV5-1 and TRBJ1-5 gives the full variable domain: KAGVTQTPRYLIKTRGQQVTLSCSPISGHRSVSWYQQTPGQGLQFLFEYFSETQRNKGNFPGRFSGRQFSNSRSEMNVSTLELGDSALYLCASSLGDRGAQPQHFGDGTRLSIL.

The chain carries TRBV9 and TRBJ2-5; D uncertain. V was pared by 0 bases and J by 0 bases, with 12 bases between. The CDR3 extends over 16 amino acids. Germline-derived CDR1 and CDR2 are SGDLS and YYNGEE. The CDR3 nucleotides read TGTGCCAGCAGCGTAGCTTCCGGCCAGTACCAAGAGACCCAGTACTTC. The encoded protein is CASSVASGQYQETQYF.

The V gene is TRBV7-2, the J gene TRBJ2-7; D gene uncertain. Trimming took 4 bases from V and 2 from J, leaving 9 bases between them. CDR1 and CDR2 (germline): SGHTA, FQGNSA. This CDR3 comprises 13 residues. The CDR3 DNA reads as TGTGCCAGCAGCTATCTAGGGACCTACGAGCAGTACTTC. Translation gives CASSYLGTYEQYF.

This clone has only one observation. The CDR3 sequence is CASSVYSRDTGELFF. The CDR3 DNA follows: TGTGCCAGCAGCGTATACTCAAGGGACACCGGGGAGCTGTTTTTT. The rearrangement uses TRBV9 and TRBJ2-2, with D unresolved. CDR3 length equals 15 residues. Germline CDR1 reads SGDLS; CDR2 reads YYNGEE. Between the trimmed V and J ends, which lost 1 base and 3 bases, there was a span of 10 bases.

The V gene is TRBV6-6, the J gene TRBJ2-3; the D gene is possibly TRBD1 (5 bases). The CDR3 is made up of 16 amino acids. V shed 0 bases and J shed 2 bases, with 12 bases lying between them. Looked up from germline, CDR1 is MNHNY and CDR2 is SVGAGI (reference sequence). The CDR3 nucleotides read TGTGCCAGCAGTTACTCGTTAACGGACACCACAGATACGCAGTATTTT. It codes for CASSYSLTDTTDTQYF.

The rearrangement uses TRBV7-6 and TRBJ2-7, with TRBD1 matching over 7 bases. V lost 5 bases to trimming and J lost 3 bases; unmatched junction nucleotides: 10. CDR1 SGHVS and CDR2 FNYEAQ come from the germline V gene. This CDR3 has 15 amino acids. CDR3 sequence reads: CASSRTGTASYEQYF. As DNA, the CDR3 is TGTGCCAGCAGCCGGACCGGGACAGCGAGCTACGAGCAGTACTTC.

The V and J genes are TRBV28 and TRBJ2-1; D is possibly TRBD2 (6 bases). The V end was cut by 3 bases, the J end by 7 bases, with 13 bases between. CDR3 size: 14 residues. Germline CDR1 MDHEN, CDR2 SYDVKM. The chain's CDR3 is CASSLVGSWNEQFF. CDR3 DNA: TGTGCCAGCAGTTTGGTCGGGAGTTGGAATGAGCAGTTCTTC.